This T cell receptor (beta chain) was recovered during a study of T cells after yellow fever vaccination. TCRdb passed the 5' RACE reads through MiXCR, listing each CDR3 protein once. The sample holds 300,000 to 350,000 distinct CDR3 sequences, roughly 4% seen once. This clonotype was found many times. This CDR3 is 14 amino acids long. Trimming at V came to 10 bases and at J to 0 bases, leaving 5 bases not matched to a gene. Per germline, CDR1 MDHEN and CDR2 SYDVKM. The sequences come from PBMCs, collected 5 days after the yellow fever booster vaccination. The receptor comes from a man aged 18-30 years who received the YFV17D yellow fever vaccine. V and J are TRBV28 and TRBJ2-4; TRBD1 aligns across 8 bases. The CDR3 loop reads CATRQGLAKNIQYF. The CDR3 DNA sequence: TGTGCCACCAGACAGGGGTTAGCCAAAAACATTCAGTACTTC.